The 26 T cell receptor beta chains below were found in one sample sequenced in a study of cytomegalovirus exposure and HLA in healthy donors. PCR employed 60 Vbeta and 13 Jbeta primers. Sequencing used immunoSEQ multiplex PCR; TCRdb keeps in-frame clones, though not all of them. The sample has about 95,000 clones, about 71% seen once. The source material was PBMCs. Receptor source: a man aged 55 to 69 in good health and CMV-seronegative.

This chain uses TRBV5-1 with TRBJ2-1; TRBD2 agrees at 10 bases. The CDR3 has 17 residues. The germline gives CDR1 SGHRS, CDR2 YFSETQ. The J segment lost 6 bases and the V segment lost 0 bases, leaving 9 bases of the junction unmatched. The DNA for the CDR3 is TGCGCCAGCAGCTTGGATCTAGCGGGGGTCCAGGGCAATGAGCAGTTCTTC. Translating gives CASSLDLAGVQGNEQFF.

This chain connects TRBV27 to TRBJ2-2; 7 positions agree with TRBD2. This CDR3 comprises 15 residues. Germline V gene data show CDR1 as MNHEY and CDR2 as SMNVEV (reference sequence). The V and J ends lost 3 bases and 1 base, in that order; junction bases with no gene match: 2. The CDR3 spells CASSLSGVNTGELFF. Written as DNA, the CDR3 is TGTGCCAGCAGTTTGAGCGGGGTGAACACCGGGGAGCTGTTTTTT.

The J gene is TRBJ1-1, the V gene TRBV5-4, with D unclear. The V and J ends lost 2 bases and 5 bases respectively, with 13 bases between them. This CDR3 has 14 amino acids. Per the germline V gene, CDR1 is SGHNT and CDR2 is YYREEE (reference sequence). The CDR3 DNA sequence: TGTGCCAGCAGCTTAGACATTGGCGGGACTGAAGCTTTCTTT. Protein: CASSLDIGGTEAFF.

The chain couples TRBV27 to TRBJ1-4; TRBD1 matches at 11 bases. J was trimmed by 7 bases and V by 3 bases; bases with no gene match: 7. The germline gives CDR1 MNHEY, CDR2 SMNVEV (reference sequence). This CDR3 comprises 16 residues. The CDR3 is CASSFGQGALGEKLFF. The CDR3 DNA reads TGTGCCAGCAGTTTTGGACAGGGGGCGTTGGGTGAAAAACTGTTTTTT.

This chain joins TRBV28 and TRBJ1-6; TRBD1 matches 8 bases. Germline values: CDR1 MDHEN, CDR2 SYDVKM. The V and J ends lost 7 bases and 9 bases, in that order; junction bases with no gene match: 11. The CDR3 runs 15 residues. The CDR3: CASNPGGPSISPLHF. The CDR3 DNA reads as TGTGCCAGCAATCCAGGGGGCCCGTCGATTTCACCCCTCCACTTT.

The V and J genes are TRBV10-3 and TRBJ1-5, with TRBD1 matching 7 bases. Germline V gene data show CDR1 as ENHRY and CDR2 as SYGVKD. The CDR3 covers 18 residues. The J segment lost 2 bases and the V segment lost 0 bases, leaving 10 bases of the junction unmatched. CDR3 residues: CAISESLLFDRGNQPQHF. The CDR3 DNA follows: TGTGCCATCAGTGAGTCCCTGTTGTTCGACAGGGGCAATCAGCCCCAGCATTTT.

This clone was observed a handful of times. The chain employs TRBV27 and TRBJ2-5; a possible D gene is TRBD2 (6 bases). This CDR3 has 13 amino acids. Trimming pared 5 bases from V and 1 base from J, leaving 8 bases between. Germline CDR1 reads MNHEY; CDR2 reads SMNVEV (reference sequence). The CDR3 DNA follows: TGTGCCAGCAGTCACGGGGGCCAAGAGACCCAGTACTTC. This encodes CASSHGGQETQYF.

The V gene is TRBV19, the J gene TRBJ1-1, with TRBD1 as a possible D gene (6 bases). Germline assignment: CDR1 LNHDA and CDR2 SQIVND (reference sequence). The ends were cut back, 6 bases at V and 5 bases at J, with 13 bases in the middle. The CDR3 has 13 amino acids. CDR3 protein: CASRNKGGTEAFF. Written as DNA, the CDR3 is TGTGCCAGTAGAAACAAGGGGGGGACTGAAGCTTTCTTT.

CDR3 sequence: CASSSPGLEETQYF. CDR3 nucleotides: TGCGCCAGCAGCTCCCCGGGACTAGAAGAGACCCAGTACTTC. This chain joins TRBV5-1 and TRBJ2-5, with 8 positions matching TRBD2. CDR1 and CDR2 from the germline V gene are SGHRS and YFSETQ. The length of the CDR3 is 14 residues. Trimming took 3 bases from V and 3 from J; bases not matched to a gene: 4.

The chain combines TRBV15 with TRBJ2-1; TRBD1 matches 11 bases. V dropped 3 bases and J dropped 9; count of bases not matched to a gene: 7. Germline V gene lookup returns CDR1 LNHNV and CDR2 YYDKDF (reference sequence). This CDR3 comprises 15 residues. This chain's CDR3 is CATSRDRGLKGEQFF. CDR3 nucleotide sequence: TGTGCCACCAGCAGGGACAGGGGGCTGAAGGGTGAGCAGTTCTTC.

The V gene is TRBV6-1, the J gene TRBJ2-2, with 9 nucleotides matching TRBD1. V gave up 4 bases and J gave up 3 bases; unmatched junction bases: 3. Germline-derived CDR1 and CDR2 are MNHNS and SASEGT. This CDR3 has 15 residues. The CDR3: CASSVRTGDTGELFF. The CDR3 nucleotides are TGTGCCAGCAGTGTAAGGACAGGGGACACCGGGGAGCTGTTTTTT.

The rearrangement links TRBV7-9 to TRBJ2-5; 8 bases align to TRBD2. Per the germline V gene, CDR1 is SEHNR and CDR2 is FQNEAQ (reference sequence). The junction had 7 bases not matched to a gene; V was cut back by 5 bases and J by 2 bases. CDR3 size: 15 residues. The CDR3 loop is CASSTGGGPQETQYF. In DNA, the CDR3 is TGTGCCAGCAGCACCGGCGGGGGGCCTCAAGAGACCCAGTACTTC.

V usage is TRBV5-4 and J usage is TRBJ2-7; 7 bases are a match to TRBD2. The V segment lost 5 bases and the J segment 4 bases; nucleotides outside the gene matches: 9. The germline CDR1 and CDR2 sequences are SGHNT and YYREEE (reference sequence). The CDR3 is 14 residues long. CDR3 nucleotides: TGTGCCAGCAGTTTTGGGGGGGAGGAGTACGAGCAGTACTTC. Its translation: CASSFGGEEYEQYF.

Only a few counts were recorded for this clone. V usage is TRBV5-1 and J usage is TRBJ2-1; TRBD2 matches at 12 bases. The CDR3 is made up of 15 amino acids. V lost 1 base, J lost 8 bases, and 4 bases stayed unmatched. Germline CDR1 and CDR2: SGHRS and YFSETQ. CDR3 sequence (DNA): TGCGCCAGCAGCTTGTGGACTAGCGGGATCGATGAGCAGTTCTTC. It is translated as CASSLWTSGIDEQFF.

The chain has TRBV6-6 and TRBJ2-5; TRBD2 matches 7 bases. The trim removed 5 bases at V and 7 bases at J, leaving 10 bases unmatched. Germline CDR1 and CDR2: MNHNY and SVGAGI (reference sequence). This CDR3 comprises 14 residues. The CDR3 sequence: CASSPRDRGGTQYF. The CDR3 DNA reads as TGTGCCAGCAGTCCTCGGGACCGCGGGGGGACCCAGTACTTC.

The chain links TRBV28 to TRBJ2-6; possible D gene TRBD2, 6 bases. The ends were cut back, 6 bases at V and 0 bases at J, with 18 bases in the middle. Germline CDR1 and CDR2: MDHEN and SYDVKM. The CDR3 length is 18 residues. The DNA of the CDR3 is TGTGCCAGCAGCTCTTGGGGAGGCCTAAGCTCTGGGGCCAACGTCCTGACTTTC. Translation: CASSSWGGLSSGANVLTF.

This clone was seen just once. The rearrangement uses TRBV4-1 and TRBJ1-4, with 11 nucleotides matching TRBD1. The CDR3 sequence is 14 residues long. The ends lost 3 bases at V and 8 bases at J; junction bases unmatched: 2. CDR1 and CDR2 (germline): MGHRA, YSYEKL. DNA of the CDR3: TGCGCCAGCAGCCAGGGACAGGGGGGGGAAAAACTGTTTTTT. Its protein is CASSQGQGGEKLFF.

The chain couples TRBV15 to TRBJ2-7, with 10 nucleotides matching TRBD2. With 5 bases clipped from V and 7 bases from J, the junction kept 11 bases outside the gene matches. Germline CDR1 is LNHNV and CDR2 is YYDKDF (reference sequence). The CDR3 totals 15 residues. CDR3 sequence: CATSSGAAGGKEQYF. The CDR3 DNA reads as TGTGCCACCAGCTCTGGGGCAGCGGGGGGGAAGGAGCAGTACTTC.

This clone was observed a few times. The chain recombines TRBV11-2 with TRBJ2-1; 9 bases fit TRBD2. Germline values: CDR1 SGHAT, CDR2 FQNNGV. The CDR3 runs 17 residues. Losses at the gene ends were 5 bases for V and 2 bases for J; bases not matched to a gene: 10. The CDR3 reads CASSPRGGGGAYNEQFF. In DNA form, the CDR3 reads TGTGCCAGCAGCCCCAGGGGGGGCGGGGGGGCCTACAATGAGCAGTTCTTC.

DNA of the CDR3: TGTGCCAGTAGTGAGCGCCAGGGAAACACCGGGGAGCTGTTTTTT. The encoded protein is CASSERQGNTGELFF. The chain recombines TRBV19 with TRBJ2-2; D possibly corresponds to TRBD1 (5 bases). This CDR3 spans 15 amino acids. Germline CDR1 and CDR2: LNHDA and SQIVND (reference sequence). Trimming removed 5 bases from V and 2 bases from J, with 12 bases in between.

The chain combines TRBV11-3 with TRBJ2-7, with 7 bases that match TRBD1. There are 17 residues in the CDR3. The V segment lost 5 bases and the J segment 1 base; nucleotides outside the gene matches: 14. Germline loops: CDR1 SGHNT, CDR2 YENEEA. CDR3 coding DNA: TGTGCCAGCAGCGCACGACAGGGAGAAGAAGAATCCTACGAGCAGTACTTC. It yields the protein CASSARQGEEESYEQYF. Complete variable domain (other parts from reference TRBV11-3 and TRBJ2-7): EAGVVQSPRYKIIEKKQPVAFWCNPISGHNTLYWYLQNLGQGPELLIRYENEEAVDDSQLPKDRFSAERLKGVDSTLKIQPAELGDSAVYLCASSARQGEEESYEQYFGPGTRLTVT.

The chain uses TRBV5-4 and TRBJ1-4; the match to TRBD1 covers 10 bases. V was pared by 0 bases and J by 8 bases, with 7 bases of the junction left unmatched. The germline V gene encodes CDR1 SGHNT and CDR2 YYREEE (reference sequence). The CDR3 is made up of 16 amino acids. CDR3 nucleotides: TGTGCCAGCAGCTTGGGAGGTGGGACAGGGGCGGAAAAACTGTTTTTT. It specifies CASSLGGGTGAEKLFF.

The chain has TRBV5-1 and TRBJ2-3; TRBD1 might be the D (6 bases). CDR3 length: 13 amino acids. V was shortened by 3 bases and J by 5 bases, with 10 bases between the two germline ends. Looked up from germline, CDR1 is SGHRS and CDR2 is YFSETQ. CDR3 bases: TGCGCCAGCAGCTCCGGACAGATAGATACGCAGTATTTT. Translated: CASSSGQIDTQYF.

This clone was counted only a few times. The CDR3 DNA reads as TGTGCCAGCAGTGAAGGGCTAGCCGATGAGCAGTTCTTC. It encodes CASSEGLADEQFF. V usage is TRBV6-1 and J usage is TRBJ2-1; D might be TRBD2 (5 bases). V was trimmed by 1 base and J by 8 bases, leaving 9 bases between them. The CDR3 is 13 amino acids. Germline-derived CDR1 and CDR2 are MNHNS and SASEGT.

This clone has more than one count but fewer than ten. The chain couples TRBV6-5 to TRBJ1-3; D unclear. This CDR3 is built from 13 residues. Trimming took 5 bases from V and 4 from J, leaving 9 bases between them. Germline-derived CDR1 and CDR2 are MNHEY and SVGAGI. CDR3 sequence (DNA): TGTGCCAGCAGTCCCTCTAGGGGAAACACCATATATTTT. It is translated as CASSPSRGNTIYF.

The chain joins TRBV5-6 to TRBJ2-5; 10 bases fit TRBD2. Germline trimming cut 0 bases from V and 4 bases from J; bases unmatched to any gene: 15. The CDR3 spans 19 residues. CDR1 SGHDT and CDR2 YYEEEE come from the germline V gene. CDR3 residues: CASSLASGGFGDGLETQYF. The CDR3 region has the DNA TGTGCCAGCAGCTTGGCTAGCGGGGGTTTTGGAGACGGGCTAGAGACCCAGTACTTC.